Listed here are 19 T cell receptor beta chains from one sample, sequenced in a study of shared clonotypes between healthy human individuals. Generated by immunoSEQ multiplex PCR, the TCRdb table keeps only in-frame clones and is missing some. The profile shows roughly 2.4 million clones, approximately 94% of them singletons. Material for sequencing was naive CD4+ T cells sorted from blood. The sample's subset: CD45RA+ positively selected. These receptors were collected from a young man in good health.

DNA for the CDR3: TGCGCCAGCAGCCCCTTGACTAGGTGGAATGAGCAGTTCTTC. Translation: CASSPLTRWNEQFF. The V and J genes are TRBV4-1 and TRBJ2-1; tentative D call: TRBD2 (6 bases). Germline lookup yields CDR1 MGHRA and CDR2 YSYEKL. The V gene lost 4 bases and the J gene lost 7 bases, with 14 bases spanning the gap. The CDR3 runs 14 residues.

This clone was observed a single time. The CDR3 DNA reads as TGCGCCAGCAGCCAAGAGGGGACTAGCTTGTACGAGCAGTACTTC. It translates to CASSQEGTSLYEQYF. The V gene is TRBV4-1, the J gene TRBJ2-7; 9 bases are a match to TRBD2. Germline CDR1 is MGHRA and CDR2 is YSYEKL. Trimming cost V 0 bases and J 4 bases; bases outside gene matches: 4. CDR3 size: 15 residues.

The chain combines TRBV6-1 with TRBJ2-1; TRBD2 matches 10 bases. CDR1 and CDR2 (germline): MNHNS, SASEGT. CDR3 length: 15 residues. Trimming removed 2 bases from V and 8 bases from J; junction bases left unmatched: 6. The CDR3 sequence is CASSESGGAWDEQFF. In DNA form, the CDR3 reads TGTGCCAGCAGTGAAAGCGGGGGGGCCTGGGATGAGCAGTTCTTC.

As for this clone: The same CDR3 arises from other DNA sequences in this sample as well. The gene calls are TRBV7-2 and TRBJ1-2; unclear D gene. The ends were cut back, 1 base at V and 3 bases at J, with 6 bases in the middle. CDR3 size: 13 residues. The germline CDR1 and CDR2 sequences are SGHTA and FQGNSA. The CDR3 bases are TGTGCCAGCAGCTTAGGAACGGACTATGGCTACACCTTC. It is translated as CASSLGTDYGYTF.

V gene TRBV5-1 combines with J gene TRBJ2-1; 9 nucleotides agree with TRBD2. The CDR3 covers 18 residues. Germline CDR1 SGHRS, CDR2 YFSETQ. J lost 5 bases, V lost 0 bases, and 12 bases had no gene match. This chain's CDR3 is CASSLATLTSGSHNEQFF. The CDR3 DNA reads as TGCGCCAGCAGCTTGGCAACTCTCACTAGCGGGTCTCACAATGAGCAGTTCTTC.

The V call is TRBV27, the J call TRBJ1-5; possibly TRBD1 for D (5 bases). The CDR3 consists of 15 residues. Germline V gene sequence: CDR1 MNHEY, CDR2 SMNVEV (reference sequence). V was trimmed by 3 bases and J by 3 bases, leaving 12 bases between them. The CDR3 DNA is TGTGCCAGCAGTTTGGGAGGGGTGGCCAATCAGCCCCAGCATTTT. This translates into CASSLGGVANQPQHF.

The gene calls are TRBV9 and TRBJ2-5, with D maybe TRBD1 (5 bases). The CDR3 contains 13 residues. Per germline, CDR1 SGDLS and CDR2 YYNGEE. The ends were cut back, 3 bases at V and 5 bases at J, with 11 bases in the middle. The CDR3 bases are TGTGCCAGCAGCGAAGGACAATCGGAGACCCAGTACTTC. Translated, it gives CASSEGQSETQYF.

About this clone: Other DNA sequences from this sample encode an identical CDR3 as well. This rearrangement joins TRBV5-6 to TRBJ1-1; D call uncertain. The CDR3 length is 13 residues. V was trimmed by 0 bases and J by 1 base, leaving 4 bases between them. Germline lookup yields CDR1 SGHDT and CDR2 YYEEEE. The CDR3 bases are TGTGCCAGCAGCTTGGGTACGAACACTGAAGCTTTCTTT. It is translated as CASSLGTNTEAFF. The full variable domain, rest sourced from reference TRBV5-6 and TRBJ1-1, is DAGVTQSPTHLIKTRGQQVTLRCSPKSGHDTVSWYQQALGQGPQFIFQYYEEEERQRGNFPDRFSGHQFPNYSSELNVNALLLGDSALYLCASSLGTNTEAFFGQGTRLTVV.

The J gene is TRBJ2-3, the V gene TRBV28; 8 bases map to TRBD1. The CDR3 is 18 residues long. Unmatched junction bases numbered 14, after V lost 6 bases and J lost 0 bases. CDR1 is MDHEN and CDR2 is SYDVKM in the germline V gene. CDR3 sequence: CASRSGTGNLHSTDTQYF. The CDR3 DNA sequence: TGTGCCAGCAGGTCCGGGACAGGCAACCTCCATAGCACAGATACGCAGTATTTT.

The CDR3 region has the DNA TGTGCCAGCTCCGTAGGGACGGGCGCCTACGAGCAGTACTTC. Amino acids: CASSVGTGAYEQYF. The chain employs TRBV18 and TRBJ2-7; D may be TRBD1 or TRBD2 (5 bases each). Trimming removed 6 bases at V and 2 bases at J, with 14 bases between. Germline assignment: CDR1 KGHSH and CDR2 LQKENI. The CDR3 sequence is 14 residues long.

The CDR3 DNA reads TGTGCCAGCAGCCCAGAACAAAGCAGGTACACCTTC. Amino acid sequence: CASSPEQSRYTF. V and J are TRBV5-4 and TRBJ1-2; D unclear. There are 12 residues in the CDR3. Germline CDR1 reads SGHNT; CDR2 reads YYREEE (reference sequence). V was clipped by 4 bases and J by 11 bases, with 15 bases between them. Full variable domain (remainder filled in from reference TRBV5-4 and TRBJ1-2): ETGVTQSPTHLIKTRGQQVTLRCSSQSGHNTVSWYQQALGQGPQFIFQYYREEENGRGNFPPRFSGLQFPNYSSELNVNALELDDSALYLCASSPEQSRYTFGSGTRLTVV.

The table lists this clone with a count of one. The rearrangement joins TRBV5-1 to TRBJ2-2, with 9 bases that match TRBD1. The CDR3 length is 15 residues. V shed 7 bases, J shed 7 bases, and the junction held 11 bases outside the gene matches. CDR1 SGHRS and CDR2 YFSETQ come from the germline V gene. The CDR3 nucleotides read TGCGCCAGCCGCTCTAGGACAGGGGAAGGCGGGGAGCTGTTTTTT. Translation: CASRSRTGEGGELFF.

The chain joins TRBV2 to TRBJ2-6; D ambiguous. The germline V gene encodes CDR1 SNHLY and CDR2 FYNNEI. The CDR3 runs to 16 residues. V was pared by 6 bases and J by 2 bases, with 14 bases between. The CDR3 here is CASRDYLVTGANVLTF. The CDR3 DNA reads as TGTGCCAGCAGAGATTACCTTGTCACTGGGGCCAACGTCCTGACTTTC.

Remarks on this clone: The junction and the germline gene differ at one end; a read error may be behind it. V gene TRBV11-3 combines with J gene TRBJ2-7; TRBD2 aligns across 7 bases. Germline V lookup: CDR1 SGHNT, CDR2 YENEEA. The CDR3 consists of 15 residues. The CDR3 is CARSGASGETYEQYF. CDR3 DNA: TGTGCCCGCAGTGGGGCTAGCGGAGAAACCTACGAGCAGTACTTC. Full variable domain (outside the CDR3, taken from reference TRBV11-3 and TRBJ2-7): EAGVVQSPRYKIIEKKQPVAFWCNPISGHNTLYWYLQNLGQGPELLIRYENEEAVDDSQLPKDRFSAERLKGVDSTLKIQPAELGDSAVYLCARSGASGETYEQYFGPGTRLTVT.

In the case of this clone: Other nucleotide sequences from this sample produce the same CDR3. The J gene is TRBJ1-6, the V gene TRBV5-6; no clear D gene. Germline CDR1 is SGHDT and CDR2 is YYEEEE. V was cut by 0 bases and J by 0 bases, with 7 bases left in between. The CDR3 length is 16 residues. For the CDR3, the DNA is TGTGCCAGCAGCTTGGCCGGGAGCTCCTATAATTCACCCCTCCACTTT. Its translation is CASSLAGSSYNSPLHF.

The chain joins TRBV10-1 to TRBJ2-7; possible D gene TRBD1, 5 bases. Germline V gene data show CDR1 as WNHNN and CDR2 as SYGVQD (reference sequence). The ends were cut back, 6 bases at V and 0 bases at J, with 9 bases in the middle. This CDR3 is built from 13 residues. The CDR3 is CASSGHGSYEQYF. CDR3 coding DNA: TGCGCCAGCAGCGGACACGGCTCCTACGAGCAGTACTTC.

The chain has TRBV21-1 and TRBJ2-1. TRBV21-1 has pseudogene status. The CDR3 is 16 amino acids. CDR3: CASSKGDRSSYNEQFF. CDR3 nucleotides: TGTGCCAGCAGCAAAGGGGACCGTAGCTCCTACAATGAGCAGTTCTTC.

The chain is built from TRBV6-6 and TRBJ1-1; D uncertain. Trimming cost V 0 bases and J 1 base, with 6 bases left between them. CDR1 is MNHNY, CDR2 SVGAGI, per germline (reference sequence). This CDR3 is 14 amino acids long. CDR3 protein: CASSYSFENTEAFF. The DNA of the CDR3 is TGTGCCAGCAGTTACTCGTTCGAGAACACTGAAGCTTTCTTT.

Worth noting for this clone: The same CDR3 arises from other DNA sequences in this sample as well. V gene TRBV20-1 combines with J gene TRBJ2-2; D is unclear. The V end was cut by 6 bases, the J end by 2 bases, with 4 bases between. The CDR3 spans 11 residues. In germline, CDR1 is DFQATT, CDR2 SNEGSKA (reference sequence). The CDR3 spells CSAFNTGELFF. DNA for the CDR3: TGCAGTGCCTTCAACACCGGGGAGCTGTTTTTT.